These T cell receptor beta chains were read from a single sample in a study of beta chain features in type 1 diabetes. Only in-frame clones appear in the TCRdb table, and some are missing; sequencing was by immunoSEQ multiplex PCR. The top ten hold 0.02% to 0.025% of the sample, which has 550,000 to 850,000 clones, around an eighth seen once. The sequenced sample consisted of naive CD4+ T cells from blood. Receptors were obtained from a man younger than 30 with type 1 diabetes. Both conserved end residues are part of each CDR3. D genes are given only for firm matches. A clone size is listed for some rows: how often the clone was seen (once, few, many), or a class if it is expanded.

V	J	D	size	DNA	CDR3
TRBV30	TRBJ2-3	-	-	TGTGCCTGGACGAACAGTAACACAGATACGCAGTATTTT	CAWTNSNTDTQYF
TRBV5-4	TRBJ1-5	-	few	TGTGCCAGCAGCTTGCGCGAGGGAAATCAGCCCCAGCATTTT	CASSLREGNQPQHF
TRBV10-3	TRBJ1-2	-	-	TGTGCCATCAGTGAGTCGTTTCGTGGCTACACCTTC	CAISESFRGYTF
TRBV7-9	TRBJ2-5	TRBD2	once	TGTGCCAGCAGCCTACGACCCCGACTAGCGGGGACGGAGACCCAGTACTTC	CASSLRPRLAGTETQYF
TRBV28	TRBJ2-5	-	few	TGTGCCAGCAATAGGGACACTAAGACCCAGTACTTC	CASNRDTKTQYF
TRBV2	TRBJ1-2	-	-	TGTGCCAGCGGTGGTGGAGGGTCAGTTCGCTATGGCTACACCTTC	CASGGGGSVRYGYTF
TRBV7-3	TRBJ2-1	-	few	TGTGCCAGCAGCCTTATAGCAGGGGAGGGCGATGAGCAGTTCTTC	CASSLIAGEGDEQFF
TRBV6-5	TRBJ2-7	-	-	TGTGCCAGCAGTTTTATACGGGACCGCTCCTACGAGCAGTACTTC	CASSFIRDRSYEQYF
TRBV27	TRBJ1-1	-	-	TGTGCCAGCAGTTCGCCCGTCAAGGGCACTGAAGCTTTCTTT	CASSSPVKGTEAFF
TRBV29-1	TRBJ1-4	-	-	TGCAGCGCCCGGGACAACCCTAATGAAAAACTGTTTTTT	CSARDNPNEKLFF
TRBV5-1	TRBJ2-2	-	few	TGCGCCAGCAGCTTGGCCGGAAGCGACACCGGGGAGCTGTTTTTT	CASSLAGSDTGELFF
TRBV11-2	TRBJ2-7	TRBD2	-	TGTGCCAGCAGCTTATCGTGGAGCGGGGGAAGGTACGAGCAGTACTTC	CASSLSWSGGRYEQYF
TRBV29-1	TRBJ1-5	TRBD1	-	TGCAGCGCCTCCCAGGGGGCGGGCAATCAGCCCCAGCATTTT	CSASQGAGNQPQHF